The 20 T cell receptor beta chains presented below share a single source sample, sequenced in a study of T cells in Graves' hyperthyroidism and ophthalmopathy (dated by TCRdb to about 2019). Receptor amplification or capture employed multiplex PCR. TCRdb records Illumina HiSeq 2000 as the sequencer. Amplification of TCR beta CDR3 regions was carried out from RNA transcripts. The TCR CDR3 was subjected to a first round of RT-PCR using the HTBI primer set and the Qiagen OneStep RT-PCR kit. TCRdb ran its own pipeline on the public reads, namely fastp trimming at Q25 and MiXCR clone calling, and kept in-frame beta chains. Identical CDR3 protein sequences are pooled into one entry, listed with their most common genes and DNA. Present in this sample are 300,000 to 450,000 distinct CDR3 sequences, around 13% of which were seen just once. 8% to 13% of the sample lies in the top ten. The specimen was blood. The receptors here all came from a woman aged 55-69 years with Graves' hyperthyroidism.

The sample holds many counts of this clonotype. The genes are TRBV10-3 and TRBJ2-1; no definite D call. Trimming removed 2 bases at V and 0 bases at J, with 8 bases between. The CDR3 is 15 residues long. In germline, CDR1 is ENHRY, CDR2 SYGVKD. The CDR3: CAISEGDLSYNEQFF. The CDR3 coding sequence is TGTGCCATCAGTGAGGGGGATCTCTCCTACAATGAGCAGTTCTTC.

There are many counts of this clonotype. The J gene is TRBJ2-7, the V gene TRBV6-1, with TRBD1 identical over 11 bases. CDR3 length: 14 amino acids. V was pared by 5 bases and J by 5 bases, with 5 bases of the junction left unmatched. In germline, CDR1 is MNHNS, CDR2 SASEGT. This CDR3 is CASSSRTGGHEQYF. CDR3 sequence (DNA): TGTGCCAGCAGTTCCAGGACAGGGGGCCACGAGCAGTACTTC.

The chain joins TRBV5-1 to TRBJ1-5; D remains unclear. In germline, CDR1 is SGHRS, CDR2 YFSETQ. V lost 8 bases and J 4 bases, leaving 16 bases between the germline ends. This CDR3 has 14 residues. The CDR3 DNA reads TGCGCCAGAAGCGCCGAGCCGGGAAATCAGCCCCAGCATTTT. Translated, it gives CARSAEPGNQPQHF. The whole variable domain, remainder taken from reference TRBV5-1 and TRBJ1-5, is KAGVTQTPRYLIKTRGQQVTLSCSPISGHRSVSWYQQTPGQGLQFLFEYFSETQRNKGNFPGRFSGRQFSNSRSEMNVSTLELGDSALYLCARSAEPGNQPQHFGDGTRLSIL.

This clonotype has a handful of counts. The V and J genes are TRBV24-1 and TRBJ2-2, with 7 bases fitting TRBD2. After removal of 6 bases from V and 2 bases from J, the junction contained 11 bases not matched to a gene. From germline, CDR1 is KGHDR and CDR2 SFDVKD. The CDR3 runs 17 residues. The CDR3 nucleotides are TGTGCCACCAGTCACCCTTATGGCGGGAGAAACACCGGGGAGCTGTTTTTT. Its protein product is CATSHPYGGRNTGELFF.

This clonotype was recorded at least ten times. This rearrangement joins TRBV20-1 to TRBJ1-2; D gene ambiguous. V was clipped by 0 bases and J by 4 bases, with 15 bases between them. The CDR3 extends over 15 amino acids. Looked up from germline, CDR1 is DFQATT and CDR2 is SNEGSKA (reference sequence). CDR3 sequence reads: CSARDSAPGSYGYTF. Written as DNA, the CDR3 is TGCAGTGCTAGAGATTCCGCCCCTGGGAGCTATGGCTACACCTTC.

The genes are TRBV20-1 and TRBJ2-7; the match to TRBD2 covers 15 bases. Germline CDR1 and CDR2: DFQATT and SNEGSKA (reference sequence). Trimming removed 5 bases from V and 7 bases from J; junction bases left unmatched: 3. The CDR3 covers 13 residues. The CDR3 DNA sequence: TGCAGTGCTGGACTAGCGGGAGGGAGAGAGCAGTACTTC. Translating gives CSAGLAGGREQYF.

This clonotype was detected a few times. The chain uses TRBV20-1 and TRBJ2-5; possible D gene TRBD2, 5 bases. This CDR3 is built from 16 residues. Looked up from germline, CDR1 is DFQATT and CDR2 is SNEGSKA (reference sequence). V shed 1 base and J shed 4 bases, with 19 bases lying between them. CDR3 in DNA: TGCAGTGCTAGAGTAGGGAGCGGAAGACTCCGAGAGACCCAGTACTTC. Protein product: CSARVGSGRLRETQYF.

This clonotype was detected many times. The chain employs TRBV28 and TRBJ2-2, with D possibly matching TRBD1 (6 bases). Trimming cost V 7 bases and J 0 bases, with 15 bases left between them. Germline V CDR1 and CDR2: MDHEN, SYDVKM. The CDR3 contains 16 residues. CDR3: CASNTAGQTNTGELFF. The CDR3 DNA is TGTGCCAGCAACACAGCAGGACAGACGAACACCGGGGAGCTGTTTTTT. The full variable domain, with the rest looked up from reference TRBV28 and TRBJ2-2, is DVKVTQSSRYLVKRTGEKVFLECVQDMDHENMFWYRQDPGLGLRLIYFSYDVKMKEKGDIPEGYSVSREKKERFSLILESASTNQTSMYLCASNTAGQTNTGELFFGEGSRLTVL.

This clonotype was seen only a few times. The genes are TRBV7-8 and TRBJ2-1; no clear D. The CDR3 totals 15 residues. V was cut by 4 bases and J by 4 bases, with 14 bases left in between. Germline V gene lookup returns CDR1 SGHVS and CDR2 FQNEAQ. CDR3 residues: CASSSGPSAYNEQFF. The CDR3 DNA is TGTGCCAGCAGCTCGGGTCCCAGTGCGTACAATGAGCAGTTCTTC. Full variable domain (rest looked up from reference TRBV7-8 and TRBJ2-1): GAGVSQSPRYKVAKRGQDVALRCDPISGHVSLFWYQQALGQGPEFLTYFQNEAQLDKSGLPSDRFFAERPEGSVSTLKIQRTQQEDSAVYLCASSSGPSAYNEQFFGPGTRLTVL.

This clonotype has at least ten counts. The chain is built from TRBV24-1 and TRBJ1-5, with 10 bases fitting TRBD1. CDR3 length equals 18 residues. V gave up 7 bases and J gave up 2 bases; unmatched junction bases: 13. CDR1 KGHDR and CDR2 SFDVKD come from the germline V gene. In DNA, the CDR3 is TGTGCCACCAGCACCGGGACAGGGGACTCTCTCGGCAATCAGCCCCAGCATTTT. It specifies CATSTGTGDSLGNQPQHF.

This clonotype came up many times. The chain links TRBV5-1 to TRBJ2-7, with a possible D match to TRBD2 (6 bases). The CDR3 length is 14 residues. Germline V gene sequence: CDR1 SGHRS, CDR2 YFSETQ. Trimming shortened V by 4 bases and J by 3 bases, and 14 bases separated the two germline ends. The CDR3 DNA sequence: TGCGCCAGCAGCCAGCAGGTGCGGGACTACGAGCAGTACTTC. Encoded protein: CASSQQVRDYEQYF.

This clonotype was detected ten times or more. The chain uses TRBV7-2 and TRBJ2-3, with 13 bases lining up with TRBD2. This CDR3 region has 15 residues. CDR1 and CDR2 (germline): SGHTA, FQGNSA. The V gene end was trimmed by 6 bases and the J gene end by 6 bases; junction bases not matched to a gene: 6. The CDR3 nucleotides read TGTGCCAGCAGGTTGGGACTAGCGGGAAGGGATACGCAGTATTTT. Translation: CASRLGLAGRDTQYF.

This clonotype was seen repeatedly, ten times or more. The rearrangement links TRBV7-9 to TRBJ2-7; 9 nucleotides align to TRBD1. Germline CDR1 SEHNR, CDR2 FQNEAQ (reference sequence). The CDR3 length is 14 residues. V was clipped by 4 bases and J by 6 bases; unmatched bases: 7. CDR3 sequence: CASSSGTGRSEQYF. The CDR3 bases are TGTGCCAGCAGCTCGGGGACAGGGAGGAGCGAGCAGTACTTC.

This rearrangement joins TRBV19 to TRBJ2-1, with 8 bases aligning to TRBD2. Germline V gene sequence: CDR1 LNHDA, CDR2 SQIVND (reference sequence). After removal of 3 bases from V and 4 bases from J, the junction contained 2 bases not matched to a gene. The CDR3 runs to 14 residues. The CDR3 DNA is TGTGCCAGTAGTATTTCTAGCGGGTACAATGAGCAGTTCTTC. It specifies CASSISSGYNEQFF.

J is TRBJ2-3 and V is TRBV28, with 7 bases aligning to TRBD1. Germline values: CDR1 MDHEN, CDR2 SYDVKM. The junction had 12 bases not matched to a gene; V was cut back by 6 bases and J by 3 bases. CDR3 size: 16 residues. The CDR3: CASSPQGLVETDTQYF. CDR3 in DNA: TGTGCCAGCAGCCCACAGGGGCTCGTTGAAACAGATACGCAGTATTTT. Filled out from reference TRBV28 and TRBJ2-3, the complete variable domain reads DVKVTQSSRYLVKRTGEKVFLECVQDMDHENMFWYRQDPGLGLRLIYFSYDVKMKEKGDIPEGYSVSREKKERFSLILESASTNQTSMYLCASSPQGLVETDTQYFGPGTRLTVL.

This chain links TRBV29-1 with TRBJ2-3; D remains ambiguous. Between the trimmed V and J ends, which lost 6 bases and 4 bases, there was a span of 20 bases. The CDR3 has 15 amino acids. Germline CDR1 and CDR2: SQVTM and ANQGSEA. The CDR3 region has the DNA TGCAGCGTGGCCACCGGGCCCCCCTTGGCAGATACGCAGTATTTT. Translated, it gives CSVATGPPLADTQYF.

The chain employs TRBV4-1 and TRBJ1-1, with 7 bases lining up with TRBD1. CDR1 and CDR2 (germline): MGHRA, YSYEKL. The CDR3 spans 15 residues. Germline trimming cut 0 bases from V and 4 bases from J; bases unmatched to any gene: 5. CDR3 DNA: TGCGCCAGCAGCCAAGATGTTGGACAGGTCACTGAAGCTTTCTTT. Its translation is CASSQDVGQVTEAFF.

The chain couples TRBV12-5 to TRBJ2-2; D gene unclear. The CDR3 totals 18 residues. Germline CDR1 is LGHNT and CDR2 is FRNRAP. V was shortened by 0 bases and J by 0 bases, with 14 bases between the two germline ends. This chain's CDR3 is CASGLVIGSHSNTGELFF. CDR3 DNA: TGTGCTAGTGGTTTGGTAATAGGGTCCCACTCGAACACCGGGGAGCTGTTTTTT. Filled out from reference TRBV12-5 and TRBJ2-2, the complete variable domain reads DARVTQTPRHKVTEMGQEVTMRCQPILGHNTVFWYRQTMMQGLELLAYFRNRAPLDDSGMPKDRFSAEMPDATLATLKIQPSEPRDSAVYFCASGLVIGSHSNTGELFFGEGSRLTVL.

Ten or more counts support this clonotype. The V call is TRBV24-1, the J call TRBJ2-1, with 7 bases that match TRBD1. CDR3 size: 14 residues. The germline V gene encodes CDR1 KGHDR and CDR2 SFDVKD. The trim removed 5 bases at V and 7 bases at J, leaving 7 bases unmatched. CDR3 nucleotides: TGTGCCACCAGTGGACAGGGATCTCAAAATGAGCAGTTCTTC. This translates into CATSGQGSQNEQFF.

This clonotype was recorded many times. The rearrangement joins TRBV27 to TRBJ2-5; maybe TRBD1 (5 bases). The ends were cut back, 5 bases at V and 3 bases at J, with 10 bases in the middle. CDR1 is MNHEY, CDR2 SMNVEV, per germline (reference sequence). CDR3 length: 13 amino acids. CDR3 in amino acids: CASSTTTEETQYF. The CDR3 DNA sequence: TGTGCCAGCAGTACCACGACAGAAGAGACCCAGTACTTC.